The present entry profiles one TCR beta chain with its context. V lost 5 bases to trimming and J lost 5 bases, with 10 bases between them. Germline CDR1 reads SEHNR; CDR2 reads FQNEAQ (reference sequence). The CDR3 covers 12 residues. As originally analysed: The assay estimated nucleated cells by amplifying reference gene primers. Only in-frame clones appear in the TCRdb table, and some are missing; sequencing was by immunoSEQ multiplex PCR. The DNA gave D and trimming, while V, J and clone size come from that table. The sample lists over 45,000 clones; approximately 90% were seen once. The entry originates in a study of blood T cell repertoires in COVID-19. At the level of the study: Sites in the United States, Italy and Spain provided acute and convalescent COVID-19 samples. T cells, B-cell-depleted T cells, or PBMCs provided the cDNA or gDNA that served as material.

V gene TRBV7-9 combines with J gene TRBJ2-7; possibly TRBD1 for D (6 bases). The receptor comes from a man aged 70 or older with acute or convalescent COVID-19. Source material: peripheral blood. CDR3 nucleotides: TGTGCCAGCAGCCCTACAGGGAACGAGCAGTACTTC. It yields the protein CASSPTGNEQYF.